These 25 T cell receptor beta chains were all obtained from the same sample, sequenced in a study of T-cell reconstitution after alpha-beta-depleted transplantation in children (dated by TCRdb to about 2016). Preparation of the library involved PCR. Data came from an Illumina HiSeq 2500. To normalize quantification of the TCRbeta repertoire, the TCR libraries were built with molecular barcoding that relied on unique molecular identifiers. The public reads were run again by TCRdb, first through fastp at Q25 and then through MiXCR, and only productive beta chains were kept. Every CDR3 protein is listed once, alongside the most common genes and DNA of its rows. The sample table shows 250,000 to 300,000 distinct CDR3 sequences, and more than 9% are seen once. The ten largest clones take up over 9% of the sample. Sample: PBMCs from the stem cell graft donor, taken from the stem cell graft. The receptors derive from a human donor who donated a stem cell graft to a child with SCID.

Here the CDR3 DNA reads TGTGCCAGTAGTATAGCTCATCGTGCAAGCCGAGTTTCTAACTATGGCTACACCTTC. Translated: CASSIAHRASRVSNYGYTF. V is TRBV19 and J is TRBJ1-2; D gene ambiguous. Per the germline V gene, CDR1 is LNHDA and CDR2 is SQIVND (reference sequence). Trimming pared 1 base from V and 0 bases from J, leaving 21 bases between. The CDR3 extends over 19 amino acids.

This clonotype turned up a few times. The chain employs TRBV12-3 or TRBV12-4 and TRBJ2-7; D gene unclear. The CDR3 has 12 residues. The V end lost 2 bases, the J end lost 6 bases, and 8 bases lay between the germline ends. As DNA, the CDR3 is TGTGCCAGCAGTTTACCTGGGGTCGAGCAGTACTTC. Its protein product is CASSLPGVEQYF.

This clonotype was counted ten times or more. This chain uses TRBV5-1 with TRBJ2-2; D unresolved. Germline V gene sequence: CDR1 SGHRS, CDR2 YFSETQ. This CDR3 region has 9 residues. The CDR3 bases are TGCCCTAACACCGGGGAGCTGTTTTTT. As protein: CPNTGELFF.

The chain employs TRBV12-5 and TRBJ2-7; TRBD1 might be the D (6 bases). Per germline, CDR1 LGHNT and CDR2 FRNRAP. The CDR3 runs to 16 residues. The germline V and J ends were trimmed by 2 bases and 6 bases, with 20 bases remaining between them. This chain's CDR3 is CASGLILGQRLREQYF. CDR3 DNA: TGTGCTAGTGGTTTGATCCTGGGACAAAGACTCCGCGAGCAGTACTTC.

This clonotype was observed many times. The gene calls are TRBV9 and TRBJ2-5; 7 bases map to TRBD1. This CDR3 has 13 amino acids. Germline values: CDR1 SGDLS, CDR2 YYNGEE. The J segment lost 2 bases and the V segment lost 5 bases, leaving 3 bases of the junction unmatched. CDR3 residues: CASSGDRQETQYF. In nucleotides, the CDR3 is TGTGCCAGCAGTGGGGACAGACAAGAGACCCAGTACTTC.

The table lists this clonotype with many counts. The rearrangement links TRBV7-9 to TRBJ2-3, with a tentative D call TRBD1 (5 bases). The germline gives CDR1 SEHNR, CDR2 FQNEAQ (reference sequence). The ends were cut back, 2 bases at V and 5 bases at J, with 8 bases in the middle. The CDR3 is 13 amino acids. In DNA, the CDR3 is TGTGCCAGCAGCTTAAAAGGGGAAGATACGCAGTATTTT. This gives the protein CASSLKGEDTQYF.

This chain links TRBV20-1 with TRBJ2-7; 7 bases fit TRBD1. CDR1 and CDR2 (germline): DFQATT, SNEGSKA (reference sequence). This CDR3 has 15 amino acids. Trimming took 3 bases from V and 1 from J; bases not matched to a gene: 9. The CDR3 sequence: CSASGAGQASYEQYF. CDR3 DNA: TGCAGTGCTAGTGGGGCTGGACAGGCGTCCTACGAGCAGTACTTC.

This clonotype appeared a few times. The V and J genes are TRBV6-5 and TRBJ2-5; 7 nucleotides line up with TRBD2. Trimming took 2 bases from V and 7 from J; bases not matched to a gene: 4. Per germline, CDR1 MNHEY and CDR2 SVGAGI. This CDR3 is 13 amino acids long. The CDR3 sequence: CASSYGGVGTQYF. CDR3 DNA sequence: TGTGCCAGCAGTTACGGGGGGGTAGGGACCCAGTACTTC.

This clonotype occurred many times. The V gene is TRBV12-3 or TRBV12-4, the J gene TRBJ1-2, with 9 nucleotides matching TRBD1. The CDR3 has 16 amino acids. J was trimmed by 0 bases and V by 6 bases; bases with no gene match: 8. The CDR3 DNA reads TGTGCCAGCAGCCAGAAGGGACAGGGCTCTAACTATGGCTACACCTTC. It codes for CASSQKGQGSNYGYTF.

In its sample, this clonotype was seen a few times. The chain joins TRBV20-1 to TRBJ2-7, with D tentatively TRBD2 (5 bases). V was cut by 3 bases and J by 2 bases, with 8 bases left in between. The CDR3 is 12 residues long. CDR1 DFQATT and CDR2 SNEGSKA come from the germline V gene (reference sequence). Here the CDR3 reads CSARGVAYEQYF. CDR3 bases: TGCAGTGCTAGGGGAGTAGCCTACGAGCAGTACTTC.

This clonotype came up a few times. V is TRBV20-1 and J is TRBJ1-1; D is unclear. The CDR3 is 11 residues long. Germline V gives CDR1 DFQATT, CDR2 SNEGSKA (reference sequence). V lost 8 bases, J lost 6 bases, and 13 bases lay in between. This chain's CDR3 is CSSEGGAEAFF. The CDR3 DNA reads TGCAGTTCGGAGGGTGGCGCTGAAGCTTTCTTT.

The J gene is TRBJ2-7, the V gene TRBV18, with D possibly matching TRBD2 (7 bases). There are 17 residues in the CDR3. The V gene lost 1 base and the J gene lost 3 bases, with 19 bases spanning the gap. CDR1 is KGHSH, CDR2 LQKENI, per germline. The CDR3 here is CASSPRGGGSLFYEQYF. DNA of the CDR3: TGTGCCAGCTCACCACGGGGGGGCGGCTCCCTCTTCTACGAGCAGTACTTC. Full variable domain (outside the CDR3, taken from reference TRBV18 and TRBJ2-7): NAGVMQNPRHLVRRRGQEARLRCSPMKGHSHVYWYRQLPEEGLKFMVYLQKENIIDESGMPKERFSAEFPKEGPSILRIQQVVRGDSAAYFCASSPRGGGSLFYEQYFGPGTRLTVT.

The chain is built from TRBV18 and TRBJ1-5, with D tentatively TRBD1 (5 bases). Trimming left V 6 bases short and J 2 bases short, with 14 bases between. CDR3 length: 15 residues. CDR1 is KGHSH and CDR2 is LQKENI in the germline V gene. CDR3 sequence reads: CASSPDSMGNQPQHF. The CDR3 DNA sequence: TGTGCCAGCTCGCCCGACAGTATGGGCAATCAGCCCCAGCATTTT.

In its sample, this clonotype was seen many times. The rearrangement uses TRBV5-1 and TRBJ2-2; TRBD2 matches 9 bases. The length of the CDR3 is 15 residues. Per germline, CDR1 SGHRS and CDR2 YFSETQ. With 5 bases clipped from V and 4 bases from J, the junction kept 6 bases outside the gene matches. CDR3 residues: CASSSGTSLTGELFF. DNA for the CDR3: TGCGCCAGCAGTTCCGGGACTAGCCTCACCGGGGAGCTGTTTTTT.

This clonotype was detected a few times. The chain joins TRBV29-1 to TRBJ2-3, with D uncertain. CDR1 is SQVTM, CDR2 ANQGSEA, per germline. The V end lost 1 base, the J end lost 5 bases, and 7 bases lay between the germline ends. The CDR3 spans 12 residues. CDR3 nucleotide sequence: TGCAGCGTTGAAGGCCTCGTAGATACGCAGTATTTT. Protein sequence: CSVEGLVDTQYF.

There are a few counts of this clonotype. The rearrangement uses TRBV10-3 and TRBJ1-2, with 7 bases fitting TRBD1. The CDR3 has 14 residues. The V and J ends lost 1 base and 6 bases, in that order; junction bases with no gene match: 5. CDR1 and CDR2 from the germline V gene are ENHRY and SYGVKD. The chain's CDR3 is CAISELGGTDGYTF. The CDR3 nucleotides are TGTGCCATCAGTGAGTTGGGGGGGACAGATGGCTACACCTTC.

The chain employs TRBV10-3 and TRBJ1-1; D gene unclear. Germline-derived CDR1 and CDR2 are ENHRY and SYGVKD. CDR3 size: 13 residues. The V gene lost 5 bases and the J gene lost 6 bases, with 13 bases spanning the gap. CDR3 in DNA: TGTGCCATCAGTCAACAGTCGATGTCTGAAGCTTTCTTT. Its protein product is CAISQQSMSEAFF.

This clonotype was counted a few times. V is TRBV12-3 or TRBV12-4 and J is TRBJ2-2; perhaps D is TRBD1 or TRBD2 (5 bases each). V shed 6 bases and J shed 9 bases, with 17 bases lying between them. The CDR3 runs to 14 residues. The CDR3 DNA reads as TGTGCCAGCAGGCCGTCGGGGACGCACTGGGAGCTGTTTTTT. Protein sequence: CASRPSGTHWELFF.

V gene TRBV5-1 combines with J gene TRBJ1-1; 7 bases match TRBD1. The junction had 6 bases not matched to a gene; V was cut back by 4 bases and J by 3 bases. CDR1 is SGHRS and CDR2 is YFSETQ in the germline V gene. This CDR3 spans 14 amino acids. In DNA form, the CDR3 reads TGCGCCAGCAGCCCTTGGGACAGTTACACTGAAGCTTTCTTT. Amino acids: CASSPWDSYTEAFF.

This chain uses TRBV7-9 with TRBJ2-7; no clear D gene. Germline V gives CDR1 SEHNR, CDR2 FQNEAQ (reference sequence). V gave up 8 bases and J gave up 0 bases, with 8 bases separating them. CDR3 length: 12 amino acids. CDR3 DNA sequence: TGTGCCAGCGGGGTAAGCTCCTACGAGCAGTACTTC. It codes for CASGVSSYEQYF.

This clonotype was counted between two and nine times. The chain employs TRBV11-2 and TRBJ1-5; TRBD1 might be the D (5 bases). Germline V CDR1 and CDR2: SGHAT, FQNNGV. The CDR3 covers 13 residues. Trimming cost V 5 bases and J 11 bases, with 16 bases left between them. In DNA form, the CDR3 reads TGTGCCAGCAGCGTAGGGACCGACGGGTCCCAGCATTTT. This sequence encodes CASSVGTDGSQHF.

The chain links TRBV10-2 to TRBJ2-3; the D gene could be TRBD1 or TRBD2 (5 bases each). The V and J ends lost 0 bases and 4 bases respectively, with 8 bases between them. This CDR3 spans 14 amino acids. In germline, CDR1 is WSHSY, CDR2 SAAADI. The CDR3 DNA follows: TGCGCCAGCAGTGAGTCATCGGGACCAGATACGCAGTATTTT. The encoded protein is CASSESSGPDTQYF.

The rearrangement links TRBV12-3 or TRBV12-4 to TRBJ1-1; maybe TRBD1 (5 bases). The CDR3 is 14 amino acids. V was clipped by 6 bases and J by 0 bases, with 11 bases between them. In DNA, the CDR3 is TGTGCCAGCAGACTGACAGATATGAACACTGAAGCTTTCTTT. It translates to CASRLTDMNTEAFF.

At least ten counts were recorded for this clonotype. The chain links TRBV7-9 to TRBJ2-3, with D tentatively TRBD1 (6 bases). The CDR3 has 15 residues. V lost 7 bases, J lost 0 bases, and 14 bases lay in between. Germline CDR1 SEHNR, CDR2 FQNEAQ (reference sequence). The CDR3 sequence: CASILGTTSTDTQYF. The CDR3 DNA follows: TGTGCCAGCATCCTAGGGACAACAAGCACAGATACGCAGTATTTT. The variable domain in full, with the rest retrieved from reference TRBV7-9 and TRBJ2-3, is DTGVSQNPRHKITKRGQNVTFRCDPISEHNRLYWYRQTLGQGPEFLTYFQNEAQLEKSRLLSDRFSAERPKGSFSTLEIQRTEQGDSAMYLCASILGTTSTDTQYFGPGTRLTVL.

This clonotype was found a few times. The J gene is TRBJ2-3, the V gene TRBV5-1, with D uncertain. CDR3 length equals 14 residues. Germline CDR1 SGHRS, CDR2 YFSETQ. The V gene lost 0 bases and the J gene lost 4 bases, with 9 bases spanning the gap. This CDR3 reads CASSLGPLSDTQYF. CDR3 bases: TGCGCCAGCAGCTTGGGTCCCCTATCAGATACGCAGTATTTT.